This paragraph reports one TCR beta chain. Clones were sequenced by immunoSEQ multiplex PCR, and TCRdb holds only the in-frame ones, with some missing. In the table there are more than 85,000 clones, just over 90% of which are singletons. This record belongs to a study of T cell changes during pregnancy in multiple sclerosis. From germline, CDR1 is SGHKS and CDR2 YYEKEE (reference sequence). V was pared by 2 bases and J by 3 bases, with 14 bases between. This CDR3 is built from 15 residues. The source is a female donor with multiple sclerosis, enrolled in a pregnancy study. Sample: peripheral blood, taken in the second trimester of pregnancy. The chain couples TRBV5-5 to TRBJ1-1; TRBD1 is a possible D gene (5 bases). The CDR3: CASSFQGSLDTEAFF. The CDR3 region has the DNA TGTGCCAGCAGCTTCCAGGGAAGTTTGGACACTGAAGCTTTCTTT.